The 16 T cell receptor beta chains reported below all come from one sample, sequenced in a study of blood T cell repertoires in COVID-19. Here immunoSEQ multiplex PCR was the method, and the copy in TCRdb shows in-frame clones only, minus some. The sample yields approximately 250,000 clones, 85% seen once. Specimen: PBMCs or T cells enriched from blood (not recorded which). The receptors shown here come from a woman aged 50 to 60 with acute COVID-19.

The rearrangement links TRBV27 to TRBJ2-1, with D possibly matching TRBD2 (6 bases). Trimming took off 0 bases at V and 3 bases at J, with 12 bases between the two ends. The CDR3 length is 16 residues. From germline, CDR1 is MNHEY and CDR2 SMNVEV (reference sequence). Here the CDR3 DNA reads TGTGCCAGCAGTTTATCCCCCCCGGGGGTCTACAATGAGCAGTTCTTC. This translates into CASSLSPPGVYNEQFF.

The chain employs TRBV9 and TRBJ1-6; 9 positions agree with TRBD1. Germline CDR1 and CDR2: SGDLS and YYNGEE. The V segment lost 7 bases and the J segment 10 bases; nucleotides outside the gene matches: 12. The CDR3 extends over 15 amino acids. The CDR3 sequence: CASAPPGTGLSPLHF. The CDR3 coding sequence is TGTGCCAGCGCCCCCCCCGGGACAGGGTTGTCACCCCTCCACTTT.

The rearrangement uses TRBV7-8 and TRBJ2-3, with 7 bases aligning to TRBD2. Trimming took 5 bases from V and 2 from J; bases not matched to a gene: 10. This CDR3 spans 16 amino acids. The V gene's germline CDR1 is SGHVS and CDR2 FQNEAQ. CDR3 nucleotide sequence: TGTGCCAGCAGCCCAAAGCGGGACTTCCTCACAGATACGCAGTATTTT. Its translation: CASSPKRDFLTDTQYF.

The chain combines TRBV14 with TRBJ2-1, with 7 bases aligning to TRBD2. This CDR3 has 13 amino acids. Trimming cost V 1 base and J 7 bases; bases outside gene matches: 1. Germline CDR1 is SGHDN and CDR2 is FVKESK. The CDR3 reads CASSQVLANEQFF. Written as DNA, the CDR3 is TGTGCCAGCAGCCAAGTACTAGCGAATGAGCAGTTCTTC.

This clone was recorded a few times. This chain uses TRBV7-2 with TRBJ2-3, with D possibly TRBD2 on 5 matching bases. Per the germline V gene, CDR1 is SGHTA and CDR2 is FQGNSA. This CDR3 region has 16 residues. Deletions cut 0 bases from V and 4 bases from J, with 14 bases between. The CDR3 DNA reads TGTGCCAGCAGCTTAGCCATACGGGGTAGCGCAGATACGCAGTATTTT. This translates into CASSLAIRGSADTQYF.

This chain joins TRBV7-2 and TRBJ2-3, with TRBD2 matching over 10 bases. The CDR3 length is 15 residues. Germline CDR1 is SGHTA and CDR2 is FQGNSA. The trim removed 2 bases at V and 2 bases at J, leaving 1 base unmatched. This chain's CDR3 is CASSLLAGDTDTQYF. The CDR3, as DNA: TGTGCCAGCAGCTTACTAGCGGGAGACACAGATACGCAGTATTTT.

This chain connects TRBV5-6 to TRBJ1-2; 9 bases match TRBD1. The CDR3 is made up of 14 amino acids. V lost 4 bases, J lost 8 bases, and 9 bases stayed unmatched. CDR1 is SGHDT and CDR2 is YYEEEE in the germline V gene. The CDR3 DNA is TGTGCCAGCAGCAAGGGACAGGGTATCGGCGGCTACACCTTC. Protein sequence: CASSKGQGIGGYTF.

Ten or more counts support this clone. V and J are TRBV30 and TRBJ1-1; TRBD1 might be the D (5 bases). The V gene's germline CDR1 is GTSNPN and CDR2 SVGIG (reference sequence). The CDR3 spans 17 residues. V lost 1 base and J lost 5, with 23 bases in between. The CDR3 sequence: CAWSAFFGQGLRTEAFF. CDR3 DNA sequence: TGTGCCTGGAGTGCCTTTTTTGGGCAGGGTCTGCGGACTGAAGCTTTCTTT.

V and J are TRBV9 and TRBJ1-5; 8 nucleotides align to TRBD1. V trimming: 0 bases; J trimming: 4 bases; junction bases outside the gene matches: 24. CDR1 and CDR2 from the germline V gene are SGDLS and YYNGEE. The CDR3 runs 22 residues. The CDR3, as DNA: TGTGCCAGCAGCGTAGTAGAGGGGCCCCGGGACAGGCCCCCCGGTGGTAATCAGCCCCAGCATTTT. It encodes CASSVVEGPRDRPPGGNQPQHF. Using reference TRBV9 and TRBJ1-5 for the parts outside the CDR3, the full variable domain is DSGVTQTPKHLITATGQRVTLRCSPRSGDLSVYWYQQSLDQGLQFLIQYYNGEERAKGNILERFSAQQFPDLHSELNLSSLELGDSALYFCASSVVEGPRDRPPGGNQPQHFGDGTRLSIL.

The rearrangement joins TRBV13 to TRBJ1-3; 7 bases map to TRBD1. Germline CDR1 and CDR2: PRHDT and FYEKMQ (reference sequence). The CDR3 consists of 15 residues. The V and J ends lost 6 bases and 3 bases, in that order; junction bases with no gene match: 8. CDR3: CASSSQGFGGNTIYF. In DNA, the CDR3 is TGTGCCAGCAGTTCACAGGGGTTTGGTGGAAACACCATATATTTT.

V is TRBV4-1 and J is TRBJ2-1; weak D call: TRBD1 (5 bases). V was trimmed by 0 bases and J by 0 bases, leaving 6 bases between them. Germline loops: CDR1 MGHRA, CDR2 YSYEKL. The CDR3 extends over 15 amino acids. The CDR3 reads CASSQEGDSYNEQFF. The CDR3 DNA follows: TGCGCCAGCAGCCAAGAAGGGGACTCCTACAATGAGCAGTTCTTC.

The V gene is TRBV19, the J gene TRBJ1-1, with TRBD1 as a possible D gene (6 bases). The germline V gene encodes CDR1 LNHDA and CDR2 SQIVND (reference sequence). The CDR3 is 17 amino acids. The germline V and J ends were trimmed by 2 bases and 4 bases, with 20 bases remaining between them. The CDR3 DNA reads as TGTGCCAGTAGTATAACTGACCGGGCAGGGGAGGGCACTGAAGCTTTCTTT. Its protein is CASSITDRAGEGTEAFF.

V usage is TRBV7-9 and J usage is TRBJ1-5, with a weak D call TRBD1 (6 bases). From germline, CDR1 is SEHNR and CDR2 FQNEAQ (reference sequence). The CDR3 consists of 12 residues. The V gene lost 5 bases and the J gene lost 7 bases, with 9 bases spanning the gap. The CDR3 DNA sequence: TGTGCCAGCAGCCCAGGGGAGCAGCCCCAGCATTTT. Its translation: CASSPGEQPQHF. Full variable domain (rest looked up from reference TRBV7-9 and TRBJ1-5): DTGVSQNPRHKITKRGQNVTFRCDPISEHNRLYWYRQTLGQGPEFLTYFQNEAQLEKSRLLSDRFSAERPKGSFSTLEIQRTEQGDSAMYLCASSPGEQPQHFGDGTRLSIL.

V and J are TRBV10-3 and TRBJ1-2, with D unresolved. CDR1 is ENHRY and CDR2 is SYGVKD in the germline V gene. The CDR3 length is 15 residues. Trimming took off 4 bases at V and 3 bases at J, with 15 bases between the two ends. Here the CDR3 DNA reads TGTGCCATCAGTGTCAAAGGCAGGAAAGACTATGGCTACACCTTC. Translated: CAISVKGRKDYGYTF.

The sample holds a few counts of this clone. The gene calls are TRBV30 and TRBJ1-5; D uncertain. Trimming cost V 0 bases and J 0 bases, with 6 bases left between them. Looked up from germline, CDR1 is GTSNPN and CDR2 is SVGIG (reference sequence). The CDR3 runs 14 residues. The CDR3 sequence is CAWSVSGSNQPQHF. In nucleotides, the CDR3 is TGTGCCTGGAGTGTTTCGGGTAGCAATCAGCCCCAGCATTTT. Complete variable domain (other parts from reference TRBV30 and TRBJ1-5): SQTIHQWPATLVQPVGSPLSLECTVEGTSNPNLYWYRQAAGRGLQLLFYSVGIGQISSEVPQNLSASRPQDRQFILSSKKLLLSDSGFYLCAWSVSGSNQPQHFGDGTRLSIL.

The chain couples TRBV5-8 to TRBJ1-3; tentatively, D is TRBD1 (6 bases). CDR1 is SGHTS and CDR2 is YDEGEE in the germline V gene. Trimming took off 0 bases at V and 15 bases at J, with 10 bases between the two ends. The CDR3 is made up of 11 amino acids. The CDR3 region has the DNA TGTGCCAGCAGCTTGGGACAGGTTGGATATTTT. Translated: CASSLGQVGYF.